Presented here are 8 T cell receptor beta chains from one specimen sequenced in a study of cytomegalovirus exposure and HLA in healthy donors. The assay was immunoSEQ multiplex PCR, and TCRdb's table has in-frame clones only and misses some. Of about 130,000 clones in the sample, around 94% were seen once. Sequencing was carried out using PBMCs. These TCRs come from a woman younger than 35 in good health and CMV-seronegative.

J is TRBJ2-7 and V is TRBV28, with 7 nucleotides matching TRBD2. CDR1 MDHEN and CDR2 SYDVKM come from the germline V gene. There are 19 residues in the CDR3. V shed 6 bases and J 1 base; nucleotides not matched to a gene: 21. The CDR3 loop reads CASSIGAWRSGTLSYEQYF. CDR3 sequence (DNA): TGTGCCAGCAGCATAGGGGCTTGGCGGAGCGGGACCTTATCCTACGAGCAGTACTTC.

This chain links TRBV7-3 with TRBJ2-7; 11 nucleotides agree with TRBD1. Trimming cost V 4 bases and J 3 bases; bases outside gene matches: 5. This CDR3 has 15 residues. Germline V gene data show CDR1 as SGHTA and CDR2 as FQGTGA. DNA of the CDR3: TGTGCCAGCAGCTCACCGGGACAGGGGGTCTACGAGCAGTACTTC. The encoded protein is CASSSPGQGVYEQYF.

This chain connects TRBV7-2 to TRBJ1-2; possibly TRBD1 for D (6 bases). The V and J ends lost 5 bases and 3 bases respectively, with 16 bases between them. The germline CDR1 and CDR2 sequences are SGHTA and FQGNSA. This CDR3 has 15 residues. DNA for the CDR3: TGTGCCAGCAGCGTTAGTACGGGGGGCTACTATGGCTACACCTTC. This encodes CASSVSTGGYYGYTF. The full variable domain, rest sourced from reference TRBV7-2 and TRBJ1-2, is GAGVSQSPSNKVTEKGKDVELRCDPISGHTALYWYRQSLGQGLEFLIYFQGNSAPDKSGLPSDRFSAERTGGSVSTLTIQRTQQEDSAVYLCASSVSTGGYYGYTFGSGTRLTVV.

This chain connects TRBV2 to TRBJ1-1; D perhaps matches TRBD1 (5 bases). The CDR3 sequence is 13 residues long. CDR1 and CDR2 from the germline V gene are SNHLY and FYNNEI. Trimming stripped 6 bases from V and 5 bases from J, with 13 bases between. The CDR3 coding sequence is TGTGCCAGCAGACCCGACGGGGGGACTGAAGCTTTCTTT. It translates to CASRPDGGTEAFF.

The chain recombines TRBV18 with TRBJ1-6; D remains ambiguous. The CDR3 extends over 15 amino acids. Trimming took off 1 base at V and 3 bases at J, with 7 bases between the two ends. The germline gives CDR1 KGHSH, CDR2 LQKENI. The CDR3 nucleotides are TGTGCCAGCTCACCACAGGGAGACTATAATTCACCCCTCCACTTT. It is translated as CASSPQGDYNSPLHF.

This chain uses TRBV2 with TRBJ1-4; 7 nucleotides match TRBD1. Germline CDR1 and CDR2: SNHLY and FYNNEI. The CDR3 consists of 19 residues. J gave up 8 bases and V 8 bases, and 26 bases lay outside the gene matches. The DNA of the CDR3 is TGTGCCAGCGAACCCCACCCCTTGAAATTCACAGGGGATTCGGAAAAACTGTTTTTT. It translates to CASEPHPLKFTGDSEKLFF.

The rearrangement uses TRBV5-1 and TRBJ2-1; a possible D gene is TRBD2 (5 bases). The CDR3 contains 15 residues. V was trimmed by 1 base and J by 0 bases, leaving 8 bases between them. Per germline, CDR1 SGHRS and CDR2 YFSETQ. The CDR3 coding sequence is TGCGCCAGCAGCTTGCTGGGGAGCTCCTACAATGAGCAGTTCTTC. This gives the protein CASSLLGSSYNEQFF.

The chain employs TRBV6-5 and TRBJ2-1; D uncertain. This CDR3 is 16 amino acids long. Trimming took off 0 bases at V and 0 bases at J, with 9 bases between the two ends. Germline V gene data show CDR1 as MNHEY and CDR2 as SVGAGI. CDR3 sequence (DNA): TGTGCCAGCAGTTACTCCACCTTTAGCTCCTACAATGAGCAGTTCTTC. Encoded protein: CASSYSTFSSYNEQFF.